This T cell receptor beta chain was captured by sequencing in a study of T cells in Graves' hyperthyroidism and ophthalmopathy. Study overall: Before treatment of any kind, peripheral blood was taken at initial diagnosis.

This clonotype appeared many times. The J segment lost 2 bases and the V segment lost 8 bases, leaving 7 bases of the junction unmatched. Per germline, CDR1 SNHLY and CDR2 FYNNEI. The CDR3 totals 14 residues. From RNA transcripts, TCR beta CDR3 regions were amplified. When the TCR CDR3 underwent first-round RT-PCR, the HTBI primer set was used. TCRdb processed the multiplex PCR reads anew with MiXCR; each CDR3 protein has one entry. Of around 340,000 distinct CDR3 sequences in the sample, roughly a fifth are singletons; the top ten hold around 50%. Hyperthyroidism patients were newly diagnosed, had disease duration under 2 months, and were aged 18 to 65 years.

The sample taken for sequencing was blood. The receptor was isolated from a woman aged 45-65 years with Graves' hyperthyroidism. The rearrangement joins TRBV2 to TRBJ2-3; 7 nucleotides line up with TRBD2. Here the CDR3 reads CASGSSGTTDTQYF. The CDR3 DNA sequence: TGTGCCAGCGGGTCTAGCGGCACCACAGATACGCAGTATTTT.